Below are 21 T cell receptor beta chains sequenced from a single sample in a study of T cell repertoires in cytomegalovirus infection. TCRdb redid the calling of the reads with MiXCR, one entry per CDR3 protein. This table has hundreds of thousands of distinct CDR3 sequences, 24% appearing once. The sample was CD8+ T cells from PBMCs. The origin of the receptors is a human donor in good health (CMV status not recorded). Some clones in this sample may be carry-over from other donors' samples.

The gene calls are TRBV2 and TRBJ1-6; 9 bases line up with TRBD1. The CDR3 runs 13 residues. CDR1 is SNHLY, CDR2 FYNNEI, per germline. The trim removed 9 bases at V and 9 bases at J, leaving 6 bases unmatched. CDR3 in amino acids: CASGTGRSSPLHF. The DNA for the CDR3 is TGTGCCAGTGGGACAGGGAGGAGTTCACCCCTCCACTTT. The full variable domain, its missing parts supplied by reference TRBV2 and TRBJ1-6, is EPEVTQTPSHQVTQMGQEVILRCVPISNHLYFYWYRQILGQKVEFLVSFYNNEISEKSEIFDDQFSVERPDGSNFTLKIRSTKLEDSAMYFCASGTGRSSPLHFGNGTRLTVT.

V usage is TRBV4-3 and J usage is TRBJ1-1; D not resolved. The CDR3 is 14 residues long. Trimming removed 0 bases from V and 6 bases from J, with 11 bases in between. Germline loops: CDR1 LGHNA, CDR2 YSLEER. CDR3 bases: TGCGCCAGCAGCCAAGAGCGGGTGTGGGCTGAAGCTTTCTTT. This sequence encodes CASSQERVWAEAFF.

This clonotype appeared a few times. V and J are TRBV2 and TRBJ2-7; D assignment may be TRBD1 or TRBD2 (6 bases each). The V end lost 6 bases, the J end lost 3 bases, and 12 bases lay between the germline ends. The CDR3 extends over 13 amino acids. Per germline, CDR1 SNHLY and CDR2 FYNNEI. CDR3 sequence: CASSAGQHYEQYV. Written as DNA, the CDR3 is TGTGCCAGCAGCGCGGGACAACACTACGAGCAGTACGTC.

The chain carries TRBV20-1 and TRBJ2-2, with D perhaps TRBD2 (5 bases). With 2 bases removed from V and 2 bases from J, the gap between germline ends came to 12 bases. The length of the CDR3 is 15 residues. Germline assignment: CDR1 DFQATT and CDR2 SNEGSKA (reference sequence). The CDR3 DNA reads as TGCAGTGCTAGACCCTTGGACTTTAACACCGGGGAGCTGTTTTTT. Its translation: CSARPLDFNTGELFF.

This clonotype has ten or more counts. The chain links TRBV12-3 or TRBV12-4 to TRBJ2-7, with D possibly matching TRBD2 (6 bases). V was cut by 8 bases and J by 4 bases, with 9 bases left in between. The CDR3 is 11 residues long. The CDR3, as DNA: TGTGCCAGCGCTAGCGCTTACGAGCAGTACTTC. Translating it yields CASASAYEQYF.

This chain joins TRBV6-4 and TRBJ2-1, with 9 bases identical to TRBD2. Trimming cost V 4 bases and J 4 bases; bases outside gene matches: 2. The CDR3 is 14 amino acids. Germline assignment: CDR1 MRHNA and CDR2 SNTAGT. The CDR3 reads CASSVSGGYNEQFF. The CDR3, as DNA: TGTGCCAGCAGTGTTAGCGGGGGTTACAATGAGCAGTTCTTC.

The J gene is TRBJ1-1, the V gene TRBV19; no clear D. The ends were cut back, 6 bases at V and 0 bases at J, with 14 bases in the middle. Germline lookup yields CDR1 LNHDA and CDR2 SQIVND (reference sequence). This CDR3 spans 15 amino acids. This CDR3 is CASSIPGFMNTEAFF. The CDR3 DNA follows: TGTGCCAGTAGCATCCCGGGGTTCATGAACACTGAAGCTTTCTTT.

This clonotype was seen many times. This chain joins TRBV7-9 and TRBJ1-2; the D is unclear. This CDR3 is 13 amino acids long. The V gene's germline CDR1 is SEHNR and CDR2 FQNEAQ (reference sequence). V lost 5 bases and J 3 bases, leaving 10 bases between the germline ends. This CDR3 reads CASSRTDYYGYTF. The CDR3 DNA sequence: TGTGCCAGCAGCCGGACGGATTACTATGGCTACACCTTC.

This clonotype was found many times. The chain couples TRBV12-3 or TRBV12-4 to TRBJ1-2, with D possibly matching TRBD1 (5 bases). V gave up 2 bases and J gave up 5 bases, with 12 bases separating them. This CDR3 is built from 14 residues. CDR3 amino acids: CASSLSQGLYGYTF. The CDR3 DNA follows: TGTGCCAGCAGTTTATCCCAGGGTCTGTATGGCTACACCTTC.

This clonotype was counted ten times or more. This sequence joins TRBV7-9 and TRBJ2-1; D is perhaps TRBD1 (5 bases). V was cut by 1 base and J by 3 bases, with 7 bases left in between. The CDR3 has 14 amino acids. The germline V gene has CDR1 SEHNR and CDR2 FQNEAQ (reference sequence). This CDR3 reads CASSLVQVYNEQFF. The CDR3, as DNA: TGTGCCAGCAGCTTAGTACAGGTCTACAATGAGCAGTTCTTC.

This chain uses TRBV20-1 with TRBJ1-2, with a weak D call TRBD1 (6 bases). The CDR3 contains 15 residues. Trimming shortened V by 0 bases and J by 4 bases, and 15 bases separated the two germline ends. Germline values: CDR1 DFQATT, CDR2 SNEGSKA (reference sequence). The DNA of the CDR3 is TGCAGTGCTAGAGAGGGACATCTTCCTGGCTATGGCTACACCTTC. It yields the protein CSAREGHLPGYGYTF.

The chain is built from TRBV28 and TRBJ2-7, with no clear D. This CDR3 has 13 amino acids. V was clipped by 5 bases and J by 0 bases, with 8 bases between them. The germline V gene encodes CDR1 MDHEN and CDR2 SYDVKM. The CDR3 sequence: CASSPDASYEQYV. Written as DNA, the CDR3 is TGTGCCAGCAGTCCGGACGCCTCCTACGAGCAGTACGTC.

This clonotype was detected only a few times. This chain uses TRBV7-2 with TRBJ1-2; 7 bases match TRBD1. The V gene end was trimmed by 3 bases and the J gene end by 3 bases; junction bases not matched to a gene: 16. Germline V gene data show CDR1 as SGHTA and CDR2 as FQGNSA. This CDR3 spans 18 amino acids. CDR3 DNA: TGTGCCAGCAGCTTGGGGACCTTAGAGGGGGCGTACGACTATGGCTACACCTTC. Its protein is CASSLGTLEGAYDYGYTF. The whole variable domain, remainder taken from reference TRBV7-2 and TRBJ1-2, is GAGVSQSPSNKVTEKGKDVELRCDPISGHTALYWYRQSLGQGLEFLIYFQGNSAPDKSGLPSDRFSAERTGGSVSTLTIQRTQQEDSAVYLCASSLGTLEGAYDYGYTFGSGTRLTVV.

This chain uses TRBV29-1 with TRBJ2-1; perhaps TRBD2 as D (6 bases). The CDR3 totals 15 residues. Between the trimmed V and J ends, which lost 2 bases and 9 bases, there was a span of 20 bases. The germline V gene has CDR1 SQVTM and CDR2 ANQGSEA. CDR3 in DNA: TGCAGCGTTGAATCTGGCGGACCCACGCGGGGTGAGCAGTTCTTC. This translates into CSVESGGPTRGEQFF.

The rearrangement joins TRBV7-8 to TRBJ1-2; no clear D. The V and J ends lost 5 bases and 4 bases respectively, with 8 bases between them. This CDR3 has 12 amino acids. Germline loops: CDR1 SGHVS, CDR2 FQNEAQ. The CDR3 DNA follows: TGTGCCAGCAGCCTCCAAGTCTATGGCTACACCTTC. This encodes CASSLQVYGYTF. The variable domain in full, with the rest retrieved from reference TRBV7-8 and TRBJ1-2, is GAGVSQSPRYKVAKRGQDVALRCDPISGHVSLFWYQQALGQGPEFLTYFQNEAQLDKSGLPSDRFFAERPEGSVSTLKIQRTQQEDSAVYLCASSLQVYGYTFGSGTRLTVV.

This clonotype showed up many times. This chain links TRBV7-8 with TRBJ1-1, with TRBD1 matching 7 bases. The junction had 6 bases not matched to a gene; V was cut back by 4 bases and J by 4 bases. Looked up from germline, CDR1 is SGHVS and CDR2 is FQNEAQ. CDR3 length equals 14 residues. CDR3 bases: TGTGCCAGCAGCTCAGGGGGGGTAGGCACTGAAGCTTTCTTT. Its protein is CASSSGGVGTEAFF.

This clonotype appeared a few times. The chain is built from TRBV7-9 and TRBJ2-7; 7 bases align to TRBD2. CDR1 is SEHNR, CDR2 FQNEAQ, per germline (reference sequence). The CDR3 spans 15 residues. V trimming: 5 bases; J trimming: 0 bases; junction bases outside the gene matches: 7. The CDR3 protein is CASSTGTTSSYEQYF. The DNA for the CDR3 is TGTGCCAGCAGCACCGGGACTACGAGCTCCTACGAGCAGTACTTC.

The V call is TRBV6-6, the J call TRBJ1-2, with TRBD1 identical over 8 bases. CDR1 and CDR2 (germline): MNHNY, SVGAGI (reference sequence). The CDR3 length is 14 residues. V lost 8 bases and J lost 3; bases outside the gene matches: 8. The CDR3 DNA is TGTGCCAGCCGTAGGGACAGGTCTTACTATGGCTACACCTTC. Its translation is CASRRDRSYYGYTF.

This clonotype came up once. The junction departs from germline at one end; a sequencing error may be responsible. The CDR3 region is CANSLTPEAFF. The CDR3 DNA reads TGTGCCAACAGCCTGACACCTGAAGCTTTCTTT. The gene calls are TRBV7-3 and TRBJ1-1; unclear D gene. Germline V gene sequence: CDR1 SGHTA, CDR2 FQGTGA. The CDR3 extends over 11 amino acids. The variable domain in full, completed from reference TRBV7-3 and TRBJ1-1, reads GAGVSQTPSNKVTEKGKYVELRCDPISGHTALYWYRQSLGQGPEFLIYFQGTGAADDSGLPNDRFFAVRPEGSVSTLKIQRTERGDSAVYLCANSLTPEAFFGQGTRLTVV.

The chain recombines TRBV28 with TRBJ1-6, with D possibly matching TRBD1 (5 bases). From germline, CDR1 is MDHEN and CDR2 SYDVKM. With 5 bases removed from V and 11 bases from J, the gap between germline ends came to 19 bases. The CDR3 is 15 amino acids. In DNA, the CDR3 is TGTGCCAGCAGTGATCCGGGACGGGGATTTCCACCCCTCCACTTT. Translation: CASSDPGRGFPPLHF.

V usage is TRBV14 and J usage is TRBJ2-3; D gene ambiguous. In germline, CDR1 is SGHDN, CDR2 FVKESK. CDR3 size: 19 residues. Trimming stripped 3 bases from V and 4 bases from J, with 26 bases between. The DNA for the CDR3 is TGTGCCAGCAGCCACCCCCGTGGAGACCCGAGGAAGATAGCAGATACGCAGTATTTT. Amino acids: CASSHPRGDPRKIADTQYF.